These T cell receptor beta chains were read from a single sample in a study of shared clonotypes between healthy human individuals. The method was immunoSEQ multiplex PCR; TCRdb's version includes in-frame clones alone and lacks a portion of them. The sample includes just over 2,000,000 clones, 90% to 95% of them seen just once. Sequenced input: naive CD4+ T cells sorted from blood. Receptors originate from a man between 18 and 29 years old in good health. The CDR3 runs from the conserved cysteine through the conserved F or W. Each record gives: clone size, D gene, V gene, J gene, CDR3 protein, CDR3 DNA. The D gene is left open where the match is weak. Clone size is shown for a subset of rows, as once, few, many or a class of expanded clone.

>NA|TRBD1|TRBV18|TRBJ1-6
CASSTAGQGDSPLHF
TGTGCCAGCTCAACAGCGGGACAGGGGGATTCACCCCTCCACTTT
>NA|TRBD1|TRBV28|TRBJ2-2
CASSKPGQGTGELFF
TGTGCCAGCAGTAAACCGGGACAGGGGACCGGGGAGCTGTTTTTT
>NA|TRBD2|TRBV30|TRBJ2-1
CAWSVGLFEVTSGSNEQFF
TGTGCCTGGAGTGTAGGTCTATTTGAGGTCACTAGCGGGTCGAATGAGCAGTTCTTC
>NA|NA|TRBV30|TRBJ1-1
CAWSAGWNTEAFF
TGTGCCTGGAGTGCGGGGTGGAACACTGAAGCTTTCTTT
>NA|TRBD1|TRBV4-1|TRBJ1-2
CASSQESGDTGGLYGYTF
TGCGCCAGCAGCCAGGAATCTGGGGACACAGGGGGCCTCTATGGCTACACCTTC
>once|NA|TRBV7-9|TRBJ2-1
CASSLAKGEGSYNEQFF
TGTGCCAGCAGCTTAGCGAAGGGGGAAGGGTCCTACAATGAGCAGTTCTTC
>NA|NA|TRBV5-1|TRBJ1-5
CASSLSTGNQPQHF
TGCGCCAGCAGCTTGTCAACAGGGAATCAGCCCCAGCATTTT
>NA|NA|TRBV6-1|TRBJ1-5
CASSEIGFGYQPQHF
TGTGCCAGCAGTGAAATAGGCTTCGGATATCAGCCCCAGCATTTT
>NA|TRBD2|TRBV9|TRBJ2-1
CASGRLAGDGSYNEQFF
TGTGCCAGCGGTCGACTAGCGGGAGACGGCTCCTACAATGAGCAGTTCTTC
>NA|TRBD1|TRBV30|TRBJ2-3
CAWRINRGSTDTQYF
TGTGCCTGGAGAATAAACAGGGGGTCCACAGATACGCAGTATTTT
>NA|NA|TRBV19|TRBJ2-5
CASSSGADVETQYF
TGTGCCAGTAGTTCGGGAGCCGACGTGGAGACCCAGTACTTC
>NA|TRBD1|TRBV10-3|TRBJ2-7
CAISESTGGNYEQYF
TGTGCCATCAGTGAGTCGACAGGGGGGAACTACGAGCAGTACTTC
>NA|TRBD1|TRBV5-1|TRBJ2-7
CASSLASQGASYEQYF
TGCGCCAGCAGCTTGGCCAGCCAGGGGGCTTCCTACGAGCAGTACTTC
>NA|TRBD1|TRBV11-2|TRBJ1-1
CASSRSGTGPEAFF
TGTGCCAGCAGCAGAAGCGGGACAGGGCCTGAAGCTTTCTTT
>NA|TRBD2|TRBV7-9|TRBJ2-1
CASSLGLAGGLQFF
TGTGCCAGCAGCTTGGGACTAGCGGGAGGGCTGCAGTTCTTC
>NA|NA|TRBV7-8|TRBJ1-5
CASSQEKSNQPQHF
TGTGCCAGCAGCCAAGAGAAGAGCAATCAGCCCCAGCATTTT
>NA|NA|TRBV13|TRBJ2-7
CASSSWSRSFKYEQYF
TGTGCCAGCAGCTCCTGGTCCCGCAGTTTTAAGTACGAGCAGTACTTC
>once|NA|TRBV7-2|TRBJ2-1
CASSFWGNEQFF
TGTGCCAGCAGCTTTTGGGGGAATGAGCAGTTCTTC
>NA|TRBD1|TRBV5-1|TRBJ1-1
CASSLDPGQVTEAFF
TGCGCCAGCAGCTTGGATCCGGGACAGGTCACTGAAGCTTTCTTT
>NA|NA|TRBV6-6|TRBJ2-1
CASSQNEQFF
TGTGCCAGCAGCCAAAATGAGCAGTTCTTC
>once|NA|TRBV28|TRBJ1-2
CASSFRSPIDGNYGYTF
TGTGCCAGCAGTTTTCGATCTCCTATTGACGGAAACTATGGCTACACCTTC
>NA|NA|TRBV6-5|TRBJ2-7
CASSTLGQSYEQYF
TGTGCCAGCAGTACCTTGGGACAATCCTACGAGCAGTACTTC
>NA|TRBD1|TRBV15|TRBJ2-1
CATSSPRDRANNEQFF
TGTGCCACCAGCAGCCCCCGGGACAGGGCAAACAATGAGCAGTTCTTC
>NA|NA|TRBV6-1|TRBJ1-2
CASSDRAFANYGYTF
TGTGCCAGCAGTGATAGGGCCTTTGCCAACTATGGCTACACCTTC
>NA|NA|TRBV28|TRBJ1-6
CASSAPRGANSPLHF
TGTGCCAGCAGTGCCCCACGGGGCGCTAATTCACCCCTCCACTTT
>NA|NA|TRBV29-1|TRBJ2-7
CSAVRGVDRVYEQYF
TGCAGCGCCGTAAGGGGGGTAGACAGGGTGTACGAGCAGTACTTC
>NA|NA|TRBV5-4|TRBJ2-6
CASSLDRTSGANVLTF
TGTGCCAGCAGCCTTGACAGGACCTCTGGGGCCAACGTCCTGACTTTC
>NA|TRBD1|TRBV25-1|TRBJ1-4
CASSGRTGNREKLFF
TGTGCCAGCAGTGGGCGGACAGGGAATCGAGAAAAACTGTTTTTT
>NA|NA|TRBV29-1|TRBJ2-7
CSVARQGEQYF
TGCAGCGTTGCCAGGCAGGGCGAGCAGTACTTC
>NA|NA|TRBV27|TRBJ1-1
CASYRGGEAFF
TGTGCCAGCTATCGGGGAGGGGAAGCTTTCTTT
>NA|NA|TRBV6-6|TRBJ2-7
CASSFGTNNPTRQYF
TGTGCCAGCAGTTTCGGGACAAACAACCCTACGAGGCAGTACTTC
>NA|NA|TRBV25-1|TRBJ1-2
CASSDVRGSDGYTF
TGTGCCAGCAGTGATGTGAGGGGGTCTGATGGCTACACCTTC
>NA|TRBD2|TRBV7-2|TRBJ2-3
CASSRGTSATTDTQYF
TGTGCCAGCAGCCGCGGGACTAGCGCGACCACAGATACGCAGTATTTT
>NA|NA|TRBV30|TRBJ1-2
CAWSVPLPYGYTF
TGTGCCTGGAGTGTACCCCTCCCCTACGGCTACACCTTC
>NA|NA|TRBV7-6|TRBJ2-1
CASSISGGSYNEQFF
TGTGCCAGCAGCATTAGCGGAGGCTCCTACAATGAGCAGTTCTTC
>NA|TRBD1|TRBV27|TRBJ2-7
CASSLSTGTGTYEQYF
TGTGCCAGCAGTTTATCCACCGGGACAGGGACCTACGAGCAGTACTTC
>NA|NA|TRBV5-4|TRBJ2-1
CASSLWGVAEQFF
TGTGCCAGCAGCTTGTGGGGAGTAGCTGAGCAGTTCTTC
>NA|TRBD1|TRBV7-2|TRBJ2-7
CASSAPGQGPSYEQYF
TGTGCCAGCAGCGCACCGGGACAGGGACCTTCCTACGAGCAGTACTTC
>NA|TRBD1|TRBV10-2|TRBJ1-6
CATQPGTGYNSPLHF
TGCGCCACGCAGCCCGGGACAGGGTATAATTCACCCCTCCACTTT
>NA|NA|TRBV5-1|TRBJ2-7
CASSQDRSYEQYF
TGCGCCAGCAGCCAAGACAGGTCCTACGAGCAGTACTTC
>NA|NA|TRBV2|TRBJ2-1
CASSERRRDRNEQFF
TGTGCCAGCAGTGAAAGACGACGGGATAGAAATGAGCAGTTCTTC
>NA|TRBD1|TRBV10-2|TRBJ2-2
CATREQGANTGELFF
TGCGCCACCCGGGAACAGGGGGCCAACACCGGGGAGCTGTTTTTT
>NA|NA|TRBV5-1|TRBJ2-7
CASSSAGLGLYEQYF
TGCGCCAGCAGCTCTGCGGGCTTAGGCCTGTACGAGCAGTACTTC
>NA|NA|TRBV5-1|TRBJ2-1
CASSSGVNNEQFF
TGCGCCAGCAGCTCCGGGGTTAACAATGAGCAGTTCTTC
>NA|NA|TRBV29-1|TRBJ2-3
CSVHTTADTQYF
TGCAGCGTCCACACTACGGCAGATACGCAGTATTTT
>NA|NA|TRBV11-3|TRBJ2-2
CASSSEQGSGELFF
TGTGCCAGCAGCTCCGAACAGGGCTCCGGGGAGCTGTTTTTT
>NA|TRBD1|TRBV9|TRBJ1-2
CASGRTGQSPYGYTF
TGTGCCAGCGGAAGGACAGGGCAAAGCCCCTATGGCTACACCTTC
>NA|TRBD2|TRBV18|TRBJ2-1
CASSPLAGDHNEQFF
TGTGCCAGCTCACCACTAGCGGGGGACCACAATGAGCAGTTCTTC
>NA|TRBD1|TRBV4-1|TRBJ2-5
CASRRTGQETQYF
TGCGCCAGCAGACGGACAGGTCAAGAGACCCAGTACTTC
>NA|TRBD2|TRBV5-1|TRBJ2-1
CASSLVAGGGNEQFF
TGCGCCAGCAGCTTGGTAGCGGGGGGAGGTAATGAGCAGTTCTTC
>NA|TRBD1|TRBV2|TRBJ2-6
CASSPRDRPLGALTF
TGTGCCAGCAGCCCCAGGGACAGGCCTCTCGGGGCCCTGACTTTC
>once|NA|TRBV18|TRBJ1-6
CASSHGENSPLHF
TGTGCCAGCTCACACGGTGAAAATTCACCCCTCCACTTT